These 30 T cell receptor beta chains were sequenced from one sample in a study of shared clonotypes between healthy human individuals (TCRdb year 2020). Library creation used the immunoSEQ multiplex PCR assay. The table comes from immuneACCESS by way of TCRdb, which keeps in-frame sequences with V and J called. Part of the clones is missing from these tables; in studies checked, under half for an unresolved V gene and the rest for unknown reasons. The sample table contains some 2,500,000 clones; only one count was recorded for around 93% of them. The ten largest account for approximately 0.4% of the sample. The sequenced material came from naive CD4+ T cells from PBMCs. Reading the label with the study, this specimen's cell subset or site is: CD45RA+ positively selected. The receptors were sampled from a man aged 18 to 30 in good health. Some clones in this sample may be carry-over from other donors' samples.

This chain connects TRBV5-8 to TRBJ1-5; perhaps TRBD1 as D (5 bases). Germline V gives CDR1 SGHTS, CDR2 YDEGEE. V was pared by 3 bases and J by 6 bases, with 16 bases between. The CDR3 loop spans 15 amino acids. The CDR3 nucleotides read TGTGCCAGCAGCTCCGTTCGGGGGTCGGGTCAGCCCCAGCATTTT. Amino acids: CASSSVRGSGQPQHF.

This clone occurred a few times. The chain couples TRBV29-1 to TRBJ2-2; D unresolved. V gave up 6 bases and J gave up 1 base, with 9 bases separating them. Looked up from germline, CDR1 is SQVTM and CDR2 is ANQGSEA. The CDR3 has 13 amino acids. CDR3 sequence reads: CSVETVNTGELFF. CDR3 nucleotides: TGCAGCGTCGAAACAGTGAACACCGGGGAGCTGTTTTTT.

In this sample, this clone turned up once. Different DNA sequences within this sample yield the same CDR3. The J gene is TRBJ2-3, the V gene TRBV7-3; 13 bases match TRBD2. Germline CDR1 is SGHTA and CDR2 is FQGTGA. The CDR3 is made up of 16 amino acids. The junction had 3 bases not matched to a gene; V was cut back by 3 bases and J by 3 bases. CDR3 DNA: TGTGCCAGCAGCTTGGGACTAGCGGGAAATACAGATACGCAGTATTTT. It specifies CASSLGLAGNTDTQYF.

V and J are TRBV5-4 and TRBJ2-2; D could derive from TRBD1 or TRBD2 (5 bases each). Deletions cut 6 bases from V and 4 bases from J, with 16 bases between. Germline values: CDR1 SGHNT, CDR2 YYREEE (reference sequence). This CDR3 region has 15 residues. The CDR3 here is CASNAGAGVTGELFF. CDR3 DNA sequence: TGTGCCAGCAACGCCGGGGCGGGCGTCACCGGGGAGCTGTTTTTT.

This clone was observed a single time. This sequence joins TRBV7-8 and TRBJ2-3; 14 positions match TRBD2. The trim removed 1 base at V and 7 bases at J, leaving 22 bases unmatched. The CDR3 has 22 amino acids. Germline V gene lookup returns CDR1 SGHVS and CDR2 FQNEAQ. The CDR3 sequence: CASSLVLSGLAGVILNPHTQYF. The DNA for the CDR3 is TGTGCCAGCAGCTTAGTCCTTTCGGGACTAGCGGGAGTAATTCTTAATCCCCATACGCAGTATTTT.

This sequence joins TRBV6-1 and TRBJ2-7; D not certain. In germline, CDR1 is MNHNS, CDR2 SASEGT. V gave up 10 bases and J gave up 7 bases, with 17 bases separating them. The CDR3 extends over 12 amino acids. CDR3 nucleotide sequence: TGTGCCACCCTCAGGTGGTCGGGTGAGCAGTACTTC. This encodes CATLRWSGEQYF.

This clone was seen just once. The CDR3 region is CSVGRRLSSYNEQFF. The CDR3 region has the DNA TGCAGCGTTGGACGACGGTTGAGCTCCTACAATGAGCAGTTCTTC. This chain uses TRBV29-1 with TRBJ2-1; no clear D. Germline V CDR1 and CDR2: SQVTM, ANQGSEA. The CDR3 runs 15 residues. Trimming left V 4 bases short and J 0 bases short, with 13 bases between.

The V gene is TRBV5-6, the J gene TRBJ2-1; D is unclear. The CDR3 runs 16 residues. V lost 4 bases, J lost 3 bases, and 17 bases lay in between. From germline, CDR1 is SGHDT and CDR2 YYEEEE. The CDR3 nucleotides read TGTGCCAGCAGCCCCCCCTGGGATTCATACTACAATGAGCAGTTCTTC. Protein sequence: CASSPPWDSYYNEQFF.

V usage is TRBV28 and J usage is TRBJ1-4; no reliable D call. The length of the CDR3 is 14 residues. V was clipped by 5 bases and J by 0 bases, with 7 bases between them. CDR1 is MDHEN, CDR2 SYDVKM, per germline. The CDR3 loop is CASSSIATNEKLFF. In DNA, the CDR3 is TGTGCCAGCAGTAGTATCGCAACTAATGAAAAACTGTTTTTT.

V and J are TRBV19 and TRBJ2-1, with a weak D call TRBD2 (5 bases). Germline-derived CDR1 and CDR2 are LNHDA and SQIVND (reference sequence). The CDR3 runs 14 residues. V lost 3 bases and J lost 12, with 18 bases in between. CDR3 DNA sequence: TGTGCCAGTAGTATCCAGAGGGCCCCAATAGGGCAGTTCTTC. It translates to CASSIQRAPIGQFF.

In its sample, this clone was seen once. The chain employs TRBV6-5 and TRBJ1-5; a weak D match, TRBD1 (6 bases). CDR1 and CDR2 (germline): MNHEY, SVGAGI. The ends were cut back, 6 bases at V and 1 base at J, with 13 bases in the middle. The CDR3 is made up of 15 amino acids. The CDR3 reads CASRNREESNQPQHF. The CDR3 DNA reads as TGTGCCAGCAGGAACAGGGAAGAGAGCAATCAGCCCCAGCATTTT.

The chain joins TRBV7-8 to TRBJ1-5, with 8 positions matching TRBD1. The CDR3 consists of 16 residues. Germline V CDR1 and CDR2: SGHVS, FQNEAQ. V lost 4 bases to trimming and J lost 0 bases; unmatched junction nucleotides: 5. In nucleotides, the CDR3 is TGTGCCAGCAGCTCGGACAGGGTTCTTAGCAATCAGCCCCAGCATTTT. Translating gives CASSSDRVLSNQPQHF.

The chain employs TRBV30 and TRBJ2-4; 8 bases are shared with TRBD1. Per germline, CDR1 GTSNPN and CDR2 SVGIG (reference sequence). This CDR3 spans 16 amino acids. V shed 0 bases and J 0 bases; nucleotides not matched to a gene: 4. CDR3 region: CAWSVGQVIAKNIQYF. The CDR3 DNA is TGTGCCTGGAGTGTGGGACAGGTTATAGCCAAAAACATTCAGTACTTC.

The chain links TRBV4-1 to TRBJ2-2; TRBD2 matches 11 bases. Germline V lookup: CDR1 MGHRA, CDR2 YSYEKL. J gave up 4 bases and V 3 bases, and 13 bases lay outside the gene matches. CDR3 length equals 19 residues. CDR3 nucleotide sequence: TGCGCCAGCAGCCATCTCCAACATAGCGGGAGGGCCGTCACCGGGGAGCTGTTTTTT. This translates into CASSHLQHSGRAVTGELFF.

This clone was seen just once. The chain links TRBV28 to TRBJ1-2; a possible D gene is TRBD1 (6 bases). The ends were cut back, 4 bases at V and 4 bases at J, with 13 bases in the middle. Germline V gives CDR1 MDHEN, CDR2 SYDVKM. The length of the CDR3 is 14 residues. In DNA, the CDR3 is TGTGCCAGCAGTTCCCCGACAGGCCTCTATGGCTACACCTTC. Translating gives CASSSPTGLYGYTF.

V is TRBV6-6 and J is TRBJ2-5; D is tentatively TRBD1 or TRBD2 (5 bases each). Trimming took off 0 bases at V and 4 bases at J, with 12 bases between the two ends. Looked up from germline, CDR1 is MNHNY and CDR2 is SVGAGI (reference sequence). This CDR3 comprises 15 residues. The CDR3 DNA sequence: TGTGCCAGCAGTTACTCCGGGACCTACGCAGAGACCCAGTACTTC. Amino acid sequence: CASSYSGTYAETQYF.

The CDR3 spells CASSPRTGGDTEAFF. CDR3 in DNA: TGTGCCAGCAGCCCCCGGACAGGGGGGGATACTGAAGCTTTCTTT. V usage is TRBV5-5 and J usage is TRBJ1-1; 10 bases are a match to TRBD1. Trimming cost V 4 bases and J 5 bases; bases outside gene matches: 8. The CDR3 sequence is 15 residues long. Germline V lookup: CDR1 SGHKS, CDR2 YYEKEE (reference sequence).

This chain links TRBV27 with TRBJ2-1, with D possibly matching TRBD2 (6 bases). The germline V and J ends were trimmed by 3 bases and 7 bases, with 13 bases remaining between them. The CDR3 consists of 14 residues. The V gene's germline CDR1 is MNHEY and CDR2 SMNVEV (reference sequence). CDR3 residues: CASSFRGLWNEQFF. CDR3 sequence (DNA): TGTGCCAGCAGTTTCCGGGGGTTGTGGAATGAGCAGTTCTTC.

J is TRBJ1-5 and V is TRBV5-5, with a possible D match to TRBD1 (5 bases). Germline values: CDR1 SGHKS, CDR2 YYEKEE (reference sequence). The CDR3 runs 17 residues. The germline V and J ends were trimmed by 2 bases and 1 base, with 16 bases remaining between them. The CDR3 nucleotides are TGTGCCAGCAGCTTTCTTCCAGGGTACTACAGCAATCAGCCCCAGCATTTT. It codes for CASSFLPGYYSNQPQHF.

The rearrangement uses TRBV5-1 and TRBJ2-6, with D perhaps TRBD2 (5 bases). There are 17 residues in the CDR3. V dropped 4 bases and J dropped 2 bases, with 16 bases sitting between them. Germline CDR1 SGHRS, CDR2 YFSETQ. The CDR3 sequence is CASSPRESPTGANVLTF. The CDR3 DNA is TGCGCCAGCAGCCCCCGGGAAAGCCCTACTGGGGCCAACGTCCTGACTTTC.

The gene calls are TRBV6-5 and TRBJ1-5; maybe TRBD1 (6 bases). CDR1 is MNHEY, CDR2 SVGAGI, per germline. The CDR3 loop spans 15 amino acids. The V gene lost 6 bases and the J gene lost 5 bases, with 17 bases spanning the gap. Here the CDR3 reads CASSPRGQSYQPQHF. CDR3 in DNA: TGTGCCAGCAGCCCCCGGGGACAATCGTATCAGCCCCAGCATTTT.

The chain has TRBV2 and TRBJ2-2; TRBD1 aligns across 10 bases. From germline, CDR1 is SNHLY and CDR2 FYNNEI. This CDR3 has 16 amino acids. The J segment lost 6 bases and the V segment lost 4 bases, leaving 8 bases of the junction unmatched. The CDR3 nucleotides are TGTGCCAGCAGTGTATCGGGGACAGGGGCTCCCGGGGAGCTGTTTTTT. This translates into CASSVSGTGAPGELFF.

The V call is TRBV2, the J call TRBJ2-1; possibly TRBD1 for D (6 bases). Germline CDR1 is SNHLY and CDR2 is FYNNEI. Trimming took 3 bases from V and 9 from J, leaving 21 bases between them. There are 16 residues in the CDR3. DNA for the CDR3: TGTGCCAGCAGTGATGGGGCAGGGGCCGGGTTGGGTGAGCAGTTCTTC. Residues: CASSDGAGAGLGEQFF.

The sample holds one count of this clone. Other nucleotide sequences from this sample produce the same CDR3. The chain employs TRBV9 and TRBJ2-2, with D uncertain. Germline loops: CDR1 SGDLS, CDR2 YYNGEE. This CDR3 has 15 residues. The V and J ends lost 0 bases and 0 bases respectively, with 6 bases between them. The CDR3 bases are TGTGCCAGCAGCGTAGGGGCAGCGAACACCGGGGAGCTGTTTTTT. Protein: CASSVGAANTGELFF.

V is TRBV29-1 and J is TRBJ1-1, with 8 positions matching TRBD1. The CDR3 has 14 residues. V was pared by 5 bases and J by 4 bases, with 9 bases of the junction left unmatched. Germline-derived CDR1 and CDR2 are SQVTM and ANQGSEA. CDR3 nucleotide sequence: TGCAGCGTTCACAGACAGGGGTTGGCCACTGAAGCTTTCTTT. Encoded protein: CSVHRQGLATEAFF.

The DNA for the CDR3 is TGTGCCAGCAGCTTGGGACTAGCGGGAGGGAACGAGCAGTACTTC. This sequence encodes CASSLGLAGGNEQYF. V and J are TRBV7-2 and TRBJ2-7, with TRBD2 matching 16 bases. CDR1 is SGHTA, CDR2 FQGNSA, per germline. With V trimmed by 3 bases and J by 5 bases, 1 base remained unmatched. The CDR3 is made up of 15 amino acids.

This chain joins TRBV5-1 and TRBJ2-5; D is possibly TRBD1 (6 bases). CDR3 length: 15 amino acids. The ends were cut back, 2 bases at V and 2 bases at J, with 13 bases in the middle. Germline CDR1 and CDR2: SGHRS and YFSETQ. The CDR3 spells CASSFAGAFQETQYF. In nucleotides, the CDR3 is TGCGCCAGCAGCTTCGCAGGGGCCTTTCAAGAGACCCAGTACTTC.

In regard to this clone: The same CDR3 arises from other DNA sequences in this sample as well. The rearrangement uses TRBV6-5 and TRBJ2-5; the D is unclear. The CDR3 covers 12 residues. The germline V and J ends were trimmed by 2 bases and 5 bases, with 6 bases remaining between them. Germline V gene lookup returns CDR1 MNHEY and CDR2 SVGAGI. Written as DNA, the CDR3 is TGTGCCAGCAGTTACACCGGGGAGACCCAGTACTTC. It codes for CASSYTGETQYF.

The chain joins TRBV30 to TRBJ1-1, with D perhaps TRBD1 (5 bases). The V and J ends lost 1 base and 5 bases respectively, with 14 bases between them. The CDR3 contains 14 residues. Per the germline V gene, CDR1 is GTSNPN and CDR2 is SVGIG (reference sequence). The CDR3, as DNA: TGTGCCTGGAGTGGAAACAGGTTGAGGACTGAAGCTTTCTTT. This encodes CAWSGNRLRTEAFF.

This rearrangement joins TRBV28 to TRBJ2-1; D is uncertain. Looked up from germline, CDR1 is MDHEN and CDR2 is SYDVKM. V was shortened by 5 bases and J by 0 bases, with 14 bases between the two germline ends. The CDR3 length is 16 residues. The CDR3 region is CASSLSGPRSYNEQFF. CDR3 coding DNA: TGTGCCAGCAGTCTATCGGGTCCCCGCTCCTACAATGAGCAGTTCTTC.